One and the same sample provided the 21 T cell receptor beta chains below, sequenced in a study of blood T cell repertoires in COVID-19 (TCRdb year 2020). The library was prepared using the immunoSEQ multiplex PCR assay. Sourced from immuneACCESS, this table was stored by TCRdb with only in-frame sequences that have V and J called. A share of the clones is absent; for the studies checked, an unresolved V gene accounts for under half, and the remainder has no known explanation. Within this sample are 200,000 to 250,000 clones, with approximately 78% of them counted one time only. The ten largest clones add up to 8% to 10% of the sample. Sequencing was performed on peripheral blood. Every receptor here comes from a woman older than 75 with COVID-19, enrolled during active disease.

The sample holds many counts of this clone. The chain uses TRBV4-3 and TRBJ1-6; D is perhaps TRBD1 (6 bases). The germline V gene encodes CDR1 LGHNA and CDR2 YSLEER. There are 16 residues in the CDR3. Trimming shortened V by 4 bases and J by 10 bases, and 20 bases separated the two germline ends. The DNA for the CDR3 is TGCGCCAGCAGCCGCCTGAAGGGGCAGGGGAACTCACCCCTCCACTTT. Translation: CASSRLKGQGNSPLHF.

The V and J genes are TRBV5-1 and TRBJ1-2, with D possibly TRBD1 on 6 matching bases. The CDR3 has 14 residues. Deletions cut 2 bases from V and 1 base from J, with 9 bases between. Per the germline V gene, CDR1 is SGHRS and CDR2 is YFSETQ. The CDR3 protein is CASSFQGNNYGYTF. CDR3 sequence (DNA): TGCGCCAGCAGCTTCCAGGGGAATAACTATGGCTACACCTTC.

The V and J genes are TRBV2 and TRBJ2-2; no firm D call. Germline CDR1 reads SNHLY; CDR2 reads FYNNEI. V lost 7 bases, J lost 0 bases, and 6 bases lay in between. The CDR3 is 13 amino acids. The CDR3 here is CASIRANTGELFF. Here the CDR3 DNA reads TGTGCCAGCATACGGGCGAACACCGGGGAGCTGTTTTTT.

This chain uses TRBV27 with TRBJ2-1; tentative D call: TRBD1 (6 bases). V was trimmed by 5 bases and J by 2 bases, leaving 16 bases between them. The V gene's germline CDR1 is MNHEY and CDR2 SMNVEV (reference sequence). CDR3 length: 16 residues. CDR3 coding DNA: TGTGCCAGCAGTCCCCGTCAAGGGGGAACCTACAATGAGCAGTTCTTC. Residues: CASSPRQGGTYNEQFF.

This clone came up a few times. CDR3 bases: TGTGCCAGCAGCTTGGCCGGGTTGAATTCACCCCTCCACTTT. Its translation is CASSLAGLNSPLHF. The rearrangement uses TRBV5-6 and TRBJ1-6; no reliable D call. The ends were cut back, 0 bases at V and 7 bases at J, with 8 bases in the middle. The CDR3 contains 14 residues. In germline, CDR1 is SGHDT, CDR2 YYEEEE.

The chain links TRBV11-2 to TRBJ1-2, with D possibly matching TRBD1 (5 bases). The CDR3 loop spans 13 amino acids. V was cut by 6 bases and J by 4 bases, with 12 bases left in between. Germline CDR1 SGHAT, CDR2 FQNNGV. The chain's CDR3 is CASRQTASYGYTF. The CDR3 region has the DNA TGTGCCAGCAGACAGACAGCATCCTATGGCTACACCTTC.

The DNA for the CDR3 is TGCGCCAGCAGCTTGGGGAGGAGATTAACCACTGAAGCTTTCTTT. Translated: CASSLGRRLTTEAFF. This chain joins TRBV5-1 and TRBJ1-1; no reliable D call. CDR3 size: 15 residues. Trimming shortened V by 0 bases and J by 4 bases, and 13 bases separated the two germline ends. The germline CDR1 and CDR2 sequences are SGHRS and YFSETQ.

The chain links TRBV7-8 to TRBJ2-3; D gene uncertain. Trimming removed 6 bases from V and 8 bases from J, with 9 bases in between. Germline V gene lookup returns CDR1 SGHVS and CDR2 FQNEAQ. The CDR3 spans 11 residues. The CDR3 DNA reads TGTGCCAGCAGGAGCTCGGGTACGCAGTATTTT. Its protein is CASRSSGTQYF.

This rearrangement joins TRBV6-5 to TRBJ2-7, with D uncertain. CDR1 and CDR2 from the germline V gene are MNHEY and SVGAGI. V dropped 0 bases and J dropped 3 bases, with 9 bases sitting between them. This CDR3 is 14 amino acids long. In DNA, the CDR3 is TGTGCCAGCAGTTACTCAATCCCGAGCTACGAGCAGTACTTC. Its translation: CASSYSIPSYEQYF.

The chain uses TRBV11-2 and TRBJ2-3, with 9 bases that match TRBD2. The CDR3 runs to 14 residues. V shed 5 bases, J shed 8 bases, and the junction held 8 bases outside the gene matches. The germline CDR1 and CDR2 sequences are SGHAT and FQNNGV. Here the CDR3 DNA reads TGTGCCAGCAGCCGACTAGCGGCTTCCGGTACGCAGTATTTT. Amino acid sequence: CASSRLAASGTQYF.

The genes are TRBV5-5 and TRBJ2-1; TRBD2 matches 12 bases. J was trimmed by 10 bases and V by 4 bases; bases with no gene match: 9. Germline values: CDR1 SGHKS, CDR2 YYEKEE (reference sequence). This CDR3 comprises 15 residues. The CDR3 reads CASSNRLAGDLEQFF. CDR3 DNA: TGTGCCAGCAGCAACCGACTAGCGGGAGATTTAGAGCAGTTCTTC.

This chain connects TRBV6-5 to TRBJ1-5, with 11 bases lining up with TRBD1. Per germline, CDR1 MNHEY and CDR2 SVGAGI. J was trimmed by 8 bases and V by 6 bases; bases with no gene match: 9. There are 15 residues in the CDR3. CDR3 bases: TGTGCCAGCAGGGCAAGCGGACAGGGGGCGAAGCCCCAGCATTTT. Protein sequence: CASRASGQGAKPQHF.

V is TRBV19 and J is TRBJ1-1; D is undetermined. The germline V gene encodes CDR1 LNHDA and CDR2 SQIVND (reference sequence). The CDR3 loop spans 14 amino acids. Trimming removed 5 bases at V and 10 bases at J, with 20 bases between. CDR3 sequence (DNA): TGTGCCAGTAGTTATACGACCCCCGGGGTCGGAGCTTTCTTT. Its translation: CASSYTTPGVGAFF.

The chain uses TRBV28 and TRBJ1-5; D call uncertain. Deletions cut 10 bases from V and 7 bases from J, with 20 bases between. CDR1 and CDR2 from the germline V gene are MDHEN and SYDVKM. This CDR3 is 14 amino acids long. CDR3 nucleotides: TGTGCCACCCGGAGCGGGGTCTTAGGGCAGCCCCAGCATTTT. Translation: CATRSGVLGQPQHF. Full variable domain (rest looked up from reference TRBV28 and TRBJ1-5): DVKVTQSSRYLVKRTGEKVFLECVQDMDHENMFWYRQDPGLGLRLIYFSYDVKMKEKGDIPEGYSVSREKKERFSLILESASTNQTSMYLCATRSGVLGQPQHFGDGTRLSIL.

This clone was counted once. The gene calls are TRBV18 and TRBJ2-2; 9 bases match TRBD1. V shed 4 bases, J shed 3 bases, and the junction held 9 bases outside the gene matches. Germline values: CDR1 KGHSH, CDR2 LQKENI. CDR3 length equals 17 residues. The CDR3 reads CASSRQQGAGDTGELFF. The CDR3, as DNA: TGTGCCAGCTCACGACAACAGGGGGCAGGAGACACCGGGGAGCTGTTTTTT.

Points on this clone: Additional DNA sequences in this sample encode the identical CDR3. J is TRBJ1-5 and V is TRBV5-5; D is ambiguous. V lost 1 base and J 1 base, leaving 6 bases between the germline ends. Germline V gene sequence: CDR1 SGHKS, CDR2 YYEKEE (reference sequence). This CDR3 is built from 14 residues. As DNA, the CDR3 is TGTGCCAGCAGCTTGAGAGAGAGCAATCAGCCCCAGCATTTT. Its translation is CASSLRESNQPQHF.

V gene TRBV30 combines with J gene TRBJ1-5; the match to TRBD1 covers 7 bases. This CDR3 is 13 amino acids long. CDR1 and CDR2 (germline): GTSNPN, SVGIG (reference sequence). Losses at the gene ends were 3 bases for V and 9 bases for J; bases not matched to a gene: 8. The CDR3 spells CAWRLQGMGPQHF. Here the CDR3 DNA reads TGTGCCTGGAGGCTACAGGGGATGGGGCCCCAGCATTTT.

The J gene is TRBJ1-6, the V gene TRBV29-1; the match to TRBD1 covers 8 bases. J was trimmed by 10 bases and V by 7 bases; bases with no gene match: 9. CDR1 and CDR2 from the germline V gene are SQVTM and ANQGSEA. The CDR3 contains 13 residues. The CDR3 sequence: CSARQGLGSPLHF. As DNA, the CDR3 is TGCAGCGCCCGACAGGGGCTGGGGTCACCCCTCCACTTT.

J is TRBJ1-2 and V is TRBV27; D call uncertain. This CDR3 is 13 amino acids long. V lost 0 bases and J lost 4, with 6 bases in between. Germline-derived CDR1 and CDR2 are MNHEY and SMNVEV (reference sequence). The CDR3 DNA reads TGTGCCAGCAGTTTATCGTACAGCTATGGCTACACCTTC. It yields the protein CASSLSYSYGYTF.

The rearrangement uses TRBV10-2 and TRBJ1-2; 8 bases agree with TRBD1. Trimming at V came to 3 bases and at J to 9 bases, leaving 9 bases not matched to a gene. Germline CDR1 is WSHSY and CDR2 is SAAADI. The CDR3 is made up of 14 amino acids. CDR3 in DNA: TGCGCCAGCAGTGACCGGACAGGGACGAGTCGCTACACCTTC. Translated: CASSDRTGTSRYTF.

This sequence joins TRBV5-1 and TRBJ1-1; 8 bases line up with TRBD1. The CDR3 is made up of 13 amino acids. J gave up 4 bases and V 6 bases, and 5 bases lay outside the gene matches. In germline, CDR1 is SGHRS, CDR2 YFSETQ. CDR3 DNA sequence: TGCGCCAGCATCTCCCAGGGGGCCACTGAAGCTTTCTTT. Amino acid sequence: CASISQGATEAFF.